The 32 T cell receptor beta chains below come from one sample, sequenced in a study of blood T cell repertoires in COVID-19. The method was immunoSEQ multiplex PCR; TCRdb's version includes in-frame clones alone and lacks a portion of them. The sample lists 90,000 or so clones, 75% to 90% occurring once. Source material: peripheral blood. These receptors originate from a human donor in a cohort sampled during active COVID-19.

This clone came up once. The chain links TRBV29-1 to TRBJ2-4; 7 nucleotides line up with TRBD2. Trimming at V came to 3 bases and at J to 7 bases, leaving 18 bases not matched to a gene. Germline lookup yields CDR1 SQVTM and CDR2 ANQGSEA. CDR3 size: 17 residues. The chain's CDR3 is CSVDRRRIREGRNIQYF. CDR3 coding DNA: TGCAGCGTTGATCGGCGTCGCATCAGGGAGGGTCGGAACATTCAGTACTTC.

The table lists this clone with a count of one. Other DNA sequences in the same sample also yield this CDR3. The chain employs TRBV9 and TRBJ2-2, with 11 bases fitting TRBD2. Trimming cost V 2 bases and J 3 bases; bases outside gene matches: 0. This CDR3 spans 15 amino acids. Looked up from germline, CDR1 is SGDLS and CDR2 is YYNGEE. CDR3 DNA sequence: TGTGCCAGCAGCGTGGGACTAGCGGACACCGGGGAGCTGTTTTTT. Its protein product is CASSVGLADTGELFF. The full variable domain, its missing parts supplied by reference TRBV9 and TRBJ2-2, is DSGVTQTPKHLITATGQRVTLRCSPRSGDLSVYWYQQSLDQGLQFLIQYYNGEERAKGNILERFSAQQFPDLHSELNLSSLELGDSALYFCASSVGLADTGELFFGEGSRLTVL.

In the case of this clone: This same CDR3 is encoded by further DNA sequences in the sample. The rearrangement links TRBV28 to TRBJ1-2; 7 nucleotides line up with TRBD1. The CDR3 sequence is 14 residues long. After removal of 8 bases from V and 5 bases from J, the junction contained 11 bases not matched to a gene. Germline V gene lookup returns CDR1 MDHEN and CDR2 SYDVKM. DNA for the CDR3: TGTGCCAGCGGTGGACAGGCCGATATGTATGGCTACACCTTC. Amino acid sequence: CASGGQADMYGYTF.

This sequence joins TRBV6-2 or TRBV6-3 and TRBJ2-3, with a possible D match to TRBD1 (5 bases). The V gene lost 2 bases and the J gene lost 1 base, with 13 bases spanning the gap. The germline V gene encodes CDR1 MNHEY and CDR2 SVGEGT. This CDR3 comprises 16 residues. CDR3 sequence reads: CASSYPTLRGTDTQYF. The CDR3 DNA reads TGTGCCAGCAGTTACCCCACCCTCAGGGGCACAGATACGCAGTATTTT.

This clone has a handful of counts. This CDR3 is CASSFTGGFTEAFF. The DNA for the CDR3 is TGTGCCAGCAGCTTTACAGGGGGCTTCACTGAAGCTTTCTTT. The chain combines TRBV11-2 with TRBJ1-1; TRBD1 matches 9 bases. This CDR3 has 14 amino acids. The junction had 3 bases not matched to a gene; V was cut back by 3 bases and J by 4 bases. CDR1 SGHAT and CDR2 FQNNGV come from the germline V gene.

This clone was seen a handful of times. The chain carries TRBV6-2 or TRBV6-3 and TRBJ2-3, with 9 bases fitting TRBD2. The CDR3 runs to 17 residues. The germline V gene has CDR1 MNHEY and CDR2 SVGEGT. V was clipped by 2 bases and J by 3 bases; unmatched bases: 9. The CDR3 here is CASSYRTSVFQTDTQYF. CDR3 DNA: TGTGCCAGCAGTTACCGGACTAGCGTCTTTCAGACAGATACGCAGTATTTT.

This clone was counted between two and nine times. The V and J genes are TRBV6-4 and TRBJ1-5, with TRBD1 identical over 7 bases. V trimming: 6 bases; J trimming: 1 base; junction bases outside the gene matches: 12. The CDR3 is 17 amino acids. Looked up from germline, CDR1 is MRHNA and CDR2 is SNTAGT. The DNA for the CDR3 is TGTGCCAGCAGAAGGACAGGTGCCGGGAAAAGCAATCAGCCCCAGCATTTT. It translates to CASRRTGAGKSNQPQHF.

The chain combines TRBV30 with TRBJ2-7; TRBD1 aligns across 10 bases. Germline assignment: CDR1 GTSNPN and CDR2 SVGIG (reference sequence). J was trimmed by 8 bases and V by 5 bases; bases with no gene match: 6. This CDR3 spans 12 amino acids. The CDR3 sequence: CAWARTGGKQYF. DNA of the CDR3: TGTGCCTGGGCGAGGACAGGGGGTAAGCAGTACTTC.

As for this clone: Other nucleotide sequences in the sample specify the same CDR3. The rearrangement links TRBV5-1 to TRBJ2-3; TRBD2 matches 10 bases. CDR3 length: 14 amino acids. Germline V gene data show CDR1 as SGHRS and CDR2 as YFSETQ. Trimming at V came to 1 base and at J to 5 bases, leaving 1 base not matched to a gene. CDR3 residues: CASSLSGREDTQYF. The CDR3 DNA reads as TGCGCCAGCAGCTTGAGCGGGAGGGAAGATACGCAGTATTTT.

This rearrangement joins TRBV19 to TRBJ1-6; D ambiguous. The CDR3 contains 14 residues. Germline loops: CDR1 LNHDA, CDR2 SQIVND (reference sequence). Trimming removed 1 base from V and 10 bases from J, with 11 bases in between. The CDR3 here is CASSIGGRESPLHF. DNA of the CDR3: TGTGCCAGTAGTATAGGCGGCCGAGAATCACCCCTCCACTTT.

The chain joins TRBV4-2 to TRBJ1-3; D is uncertain. The germline CDR1 and CDR2 sequences are LGHNA and YNFKEQ. V lost 4 bases and J 0 bases, leaving 10 bases between the germline ends. CDR3 length: 15 residues. The CDR3: CASSRDLSSGNTIYF. Written as DNA, the CDR3 is TGTGCCAGCAGCCGAGACTTGAGCTCTGGAAACACCATATATTTT.

The rearrangement uses TRBV28 and TRBJ1-2, with D tentatively TRBD1 (6 bases). V lost 5 bases and J lost 2, with 12 bases in between. The CDR3 consists of 14 residues. The germline gives CDR1 MDHEN, CDR2 SYDVKM. The CDR3 sequence is CASSKTGSNYGYTF. DNA of the CDR3: TGTGCCAGCAGTAAAACAGGGTCCAACTATGGCTACACCTTC.

The gene calls are TRBV5-4 and TRBJ1-6; TRBD1 matches at 9 bases. Germline values: CDR1 SGHNT, CDR2 YYREEE (reference sequence). The CDR3 runs 15 residues. Trimming took 0 bases from V and 9 from J; bases not matched to a gene: 4. CDR3 DNA: TGTGCCAGCAGCTTGGACAGGGGGCCGGGTTCACCCCTCCACTTT. This translates into CASSLDRGPGSPLHF. Full variable domain (outside the CDR3, taken from reference TRBV5-4 and TRBJ1-6): ETGVTQSPTHLIKTRGQQVTLRCSSQSGHNTVSWYQQALGQGPQFIFQYYREEENGRGNFPPRFSGLQFPNYSSELNVNALELDDSALYLCASSLDRGPGSPLHFGNGTRLTVT.

The chain employs TRBV6-5 and TRBJ1-4, with unresolved D. This CDR3 is 16 amino acids long. Trimming cost V 0 bases and J 0 bases, with 8 bases left between them. CDR1 is MNHEY, CDR2 SVGAGI, per germline. CDR3 residues: CASSYSGRTTNEKLFF. The CDR3 coding sequence is TGTGCCAGCAGTTACTCGGGCCGGACAACTAATGAAAAACTGTTTTTT.

The chain employs TRBV19 and TRBJ1-5, with D hard to call. The germline V gene encodes CDR1 LNHDA and CDR2 SQIVND (reference sequence). CDR3 size: 13 residues. Deletions cut 5 bases from V and 3 bases from J, with 8 bases between. In DNA form, the CDR3 reads TGTGCCAGTAGTTCTCAGGCCAATCAGCCCCAGCATTTT. The encoded protein is CASSSQANQPQHF.

The chain links TRBV5-1 to TRBJ2-3, with D maybe TRBD2 (5 bases). V lost 3 bases, J lost 2 bases, and 13 bases lay in between. The CDR3 has 15 residues. CDR1 is SGHRS and CDR2 is YFSETQ in the germline V gene. Here the CDR3 DNA reads TGCGCCAGCAGCTCCGACCCGGGAAACACAGATACGCAGTATTTT. Its protein is CASSSDPGNTDTQYF.

The CDR3, as DNA: TGTGCCTGGAGTGGCGCGGCAGGGGGATTTGGTGGCTACACCTTC. Its translation: CAWSGAAGGFGGYTF. The V call is TRBV30, the J call TRBJ1-2; TRBD1 agrees at 7 bases. The J segment lost 7 bases and the V segment lost 1 base, leaving 12 bases of the junction unmatched. Germline V gives CDR1 GTSNPN, CDR2 SVGIG (reference sequence). CDR3 length: 15 amino acids.

On this clone: Other DNA sequences in this specimen translate into the identical CDR3. V and J are TRBV19 and TRBJ2-5, with 9 positions matching TRBD1. J was trimmed by 5 bases and V by 10 bases; bases with no gene match: 8. The CDR3 totals 13 residues. The germline gives CDR1 LNHDA, CDR2 SQIVND (reference sequence). Here the CDR3 reads CATSTGGRETQYF. CDR3 DNA sequence: TGTGCCACCTCTACAGGGGGCAGGGAGACCCAGTACTTC.

The V gene is TRBV7-2, the J gene TRBJ2-7, with 10 bases matching TRBD2. Germline V CDR1 and CDR2: SGHTA, FQGNSA. This CDR3 has 14 amino acids. V lost 5 bases and J lost 4; bases outside the gene matches: 5. The CDR3 nucleotides are TGTGCCAGCAGCCCTAGCGGGGGACCGTACGAGCAGTACTTC. Protein sequence: CASSPSGGPYEQYF.

The chain recombines TRBV5-1 with TRBJ2-2; D perhaps matches TRBD2 (5 bases). Germline values: CDR1 SGHRS, CDR2 YFSETQ. V dropped 1 base and J dropped 3 bases, with 10 bases sitting between them. This CDR3 is 15 amino acids long. This CDR3 reads CASSLSSADTGELFF. CDR3 DNA: TGCGCCAGCAGCTTGTCTTCAGCGGACACCGGGGAGCTGTTTTTT.

This clone has more than one count but fewer than ten. The rearrangement joins TRBV10-1 to TRBJ1-1, with no clear D. Germline values: CDR1 WNHNN, CDR2 SYGVQD (reference sequence). CDR3 size: 12 residues. V lost 4 bases and J 10 bases, leaving 13 bases between the germline ends. The DNA for the CDR3 is TGCGCCAGCAGTGGCGGCCCCCGGCGAGCTTTCTTT. Its protein is CASSGGPRRAFF.

The gene calls are TRBV6-6 and TRBJ2-7, with a weak D call TRBD2 (6 bases). This CDR3 contains 14 residues. V was pared by 7 bases and J by 0 bases, with 13 bases between. Germline assignment: CDR1 MNHNY and CDR2 SVGAGI (reference sequence). The CDR3 bases are TGTGCCAGCACCTTGGGAGGTAGCTCCTACGAGCAGTACTTC. Protein product: CASTLGGSSYEQYF.

This rearrangement joins TRBV5-1 to TRBJ2-2; TRBD1 is a possible D gene (6 bases). CDR1 and CDR2 from the germline V gene are SGHRS and YFSETQ. Trimming pared 4 bases from V and 2 bases from J, leaving 9 bases between. The CDR3 loop spans 14 amino acids. The CDR3 DNA is TGCGCCAGCAGCCCGGGGACAAACACCGGGGAGCTGTTTTTT. The encoded protein is CASSPGTNTGELFF.

The chain recombines TRBV12-3 or TRBV12-4 with TRBJ1-5, with 9 nucleotides matching TRBD1. The CDR3 has 13 residues. J gave up 6 bases and V 5 bases, and 2 bases lay outside the gene matches. The CDR3 DNA sequence: TGTGCCAGCAGTAGACAGGGGGGTCAGCCCCAGCATTTT. Translation: CASSRQGGQPQHF.

This clone was observed a handful of times. The chain has TRBV5-1 and TRBJ1-2; D unclear. The V end lost 1 base, the J end lost 7 bases, and 8 bases lay between the germline ends. This CDR3 comprises 12 residues. Germline CDR1 SGHRS, CDR2 YFSETQ. In DNA, the CDR3 is TGCGCCAGCAGCTTGAATACGGGTGGCTACACCTTC. It codes for CASSLNTGGYTF.

The chain is built from TRBV7-9 and TRBJ1-1; perhaps TRBD1 as D (6 bases). Trimming shortened V by 5 bases and J by 3 bases, and 16 bases separated the two germline ends. The germline gives CDR1 SEHNR, CDR2 FQNEAQ (reference sequence). This CDR3 region has 15 residues. The CDR3 spells CASSLTGPGDTEAFF. Written as DNA, the CDR3 is TGTGCCAGCAGCCTCACAGGGCCCGGAGACACTGAAGCTTTCTTT.

The rearrangement joins TRBV28 to TRBJ2-1; 8 bases align to TRBD1. Germline values: CDR1 MDHEN, CDR2 SYDVKM. CDR3 length: 15 residues. V gave up 3 bases and J gave up 2 bases; unmatched junction bases: 3. CDR3 amino acids: CASSLGQVAYNEQFF. The CDR3 DNA reads TGTGCCAGCAGTTTGGGACAGGTCGCCTACAATGAGCAGTTCTTC.

The rearrangement uses TRBV7-2 and TRBJ2-7; TRBD1 matches 8 bases. With 1 base clipped from V and 4 bases from J, the junction kept 3 bases outside the gene matches. The CDR3 length is 14 residues. The germline gives CDR1 SGHTA, CDR2 FQGNSA. In DNA form, the CDR3 reads TGTGCCAGCAGCTTAGTGGGACAGGCTTACGAGCAGTACTTC. Encoded protein: CASSLVGQAYEQYF.

With regard to this clone: It is unclear where the CDR3 begins or ends on the DNA, so no DNA is shown, and the CDR3 is as TCRdb lists it. V usage is TRBV7-2 and J usage is TRBJ2-7; TRBD2, the table's D call, lacks a check against the DNA. Including both end residues, the CDR3 is 14 amino acids long. CDR1 is SGHTA and CDR2 is FQGNSA in the germline V gene. This CDR3 is CASSSSGGPYEQYF.

This clone was counted only a few times. This chain joins TRBV11-2 and TRBJ2-7; a possible D gene is TRBD1 (5 bases). The CDR3 totals 15 residues. V lost 4 bases to trimming and J lost 2 bases, with 15 bases between them. Germline CDR1 and CDR2: SGHAT and FQNNGV. The DNA of the CDR3 is TGTGCCAGCAGCTACCGACAGAAGATTACCTACGAGCAGTACTTC. It yields the protein CASSYRQKITYEQYF.

A single count supports this clone. The chain recombines TRBV19 with TRBJ1-5; possible D gene TRBD1, 6 bases. Germline values: CDR1 LNHDA, CDR2 SQIVND (reference sequence). Trimming removed 4 bases at V and 6 bases at J, with 16 bases between. The CDR3 length is 15 residues. CDR3 coding DNA: TGTGCCAGTAGTAAAACGGGGGGCGCTTCTCAGCCCCAGCATTTT. This encodes CASSKTGGASQPQHF. The full variable domain, with the rest looked up from reference TRBV19 and TRBJ1-5, is DGGITQSPKYLFRKEGQNVTLSCEQNLNHDAMYWYRQDPGQGLRLIYYSQIVNDFQKGDIAEGYSVSREKKESFPLTVTSAQKNPTAFYLCASSKTGGASQPQHFGDGTRLSIL.

V gene TRBV6-2 or TRBV6-3 combines with J gene TRBJ2-5; TRBD1 agrees at 8 bases. The CDR3 totals 14 residues. The V and J ends lost 6 bases and 2 bases, in that order; junction bases with no gene match: 5. Germline V gene data show CDR1 as MNHEY and CDR2 as SVGEGT. CDR3 bases: TGTGCCAGCAGCCAGACAGGGGATCAAGAGACCCAGTACTTC. As protein: CASSQTGDQETQYF.